The clone carrying this T cell receptor (beta chain) was seen a handful of times. As yet, its antigen is unknown. Using RNA template, CDR3s of TCR alpha and beta were amplified with iRepertoire arm-PCR. Input was 100-400 ng of tissue mRNA or PBMC total RNA. TCRdb re-called the multiplex PCR reads through MiXCR, storing one row per CDR3 protein. Of 100,000 to 150,000 distinct CDR3 sequences detected, 24% appear once; the ten largest clones hold about a quarter. V dropped 2 bases and J dropped 0 bases, with 17 bases sitting between them. The CDR3 consists of 17 residues. The germline V gene encodes CDR1 SGDLS and CDR2 YYNGEE. These data originate in a study of glioma-infiltrating T cells. Study-wide results and limits: Gliomas, especially low-grade, showed above-expected tissue-blood divergence; non-neoplastic patients showed below.

This chain uses TRBV9 with TRBJ2-5; D possibly corresponds to TRBD2 (7 bases). The sample consisted of glioma tissue, nonneoplastic brain tissue, or PBMCs (not recorded which). The sequence was collected from a human donor with low-grade glioma or glioblastoma, undergoing nonglioma brain surgery, or in good health (not recorded which). CDR3 sequence: CASSVKAAGAHQETQYF. The DNA of the CDR3 is TGTGCCAGCAGCGTTAAGGCCGCGGGGGCCCACCAAGAGACCCAGTACTTC. The full variable domain, completed using reference TRBV9 and TRBJ2-5, is DSGVTQTPKHLITATGQRVTLRCSPRSGDLSVYWYQQSLDQGLQFLIQYYNGEERAKGNILERFSAQQFPDLHSELNLSSLELGDSALYFCASSVKAAGAHQETQYFGPGTRLLVL.